The 25 T cell receptor beta chains presented below share a single source sample, sequenced in a study of blood T cell repertoires in COVID-19 (dated by TCRdb to the early 2020s). Receptor amplification or capture employed the immunoSEQ multiplex PCR assay. TCRdb's version of the immuneACCESS table is confined to in-frame rearrangements and falls short of the full clone set. An unresolved V gene accounts for under half of the shortfall where checked; the remainder is of unknown origin. This sample gives about 59,000 clones in total; more than 60% of them show up just once. The leading ten clones occupy approximately 15% of the sample. The sample consisted of peripheral blood. These receptors came from a woman between 70 and 85 years old with acute or convalescent COVID-19.

This chain uses TRBV24-1 with TRBJ2-1; D gene unclear. The germline CDR1 and CDR2 sequences are KGHDR and SFDVKD. This CDR3 region has 14 residues. V lost 4 bases and J 10 bases, leaving 16 bases between the germline ends. CDR3 sequence (DNA): TGTGCCACCAGTGAACCTGGTCCTTCACGGGAGCAGTTCTTC. It yields the protein CATSEPGPSREQFF.

In this sample, this clone turned up many times. The rearrangement joins TRBV27 to TRBJ2-5, with TRBD1 matching 8 bases. Germline V gene sequence: CDR1 MNHEY, CDR2 SMNVEV (reference sequence). The CDR3 runs to 15 residues. Trimming took 6 bases from V and 7 from J; bases not matched to a gene: 13. CDR3 nucleotides: TGTGCCAGCAGGCGACAGGGGATGGGGGTTGGGACCCAGTACTTC. Encoded protein: CASRRQGMGVGTQYF.

This sequence joins TRBV5-1 and TRBJ1-1, with D perhaps TRBD1 (5 bases). The germline CDR1 and CDR2 sequences are SGHRS and YFSETQ. The CDR3 spans 17 residues. Trimming cost V 4 bases and J 1 base, with 20 bases left between them. CDR3 in DNA: TGCGCCAGCAGCCCCGGTTCGACAGTCTACACGAACACTGAAGCTTTCTTT. This codes for CASSPGSTVYTNTEAFF. Combining the CDR3 with reference TRBV5-1 and TRBJ1-1 gives the whole variable domain KAGVTQTPRYLIKTRGQQVTLSCSPISGHRSVSWYQQTPGQGLQFLFEYFSETQRNKGNFPGRFSGRQFSNSRSEMNVSTLELGDSALYLCASSPGSTVYTNTEAFFGQGTRLTVV.

This clone was recorded once. The chain uses TRBV27 and TRBJ1-1, with 9 bases aligning to TRBD1. The germline CDR1 and CDR2 sequences are MNHEY and SMNVEV (reference sequence). V trimming: 5 bases; J trimming: 5 bases; junction bases outside the gene matches: 9. This CDR3 has 15 amino acids. The CDR3 nucleotides are TGTGCCAGCAGTGGGGGGGGACAGGGAGAAACTGAAGCTTTCTTT. This translates into CASSGGGQGETEAFF.

This clone was recorded once. V and J are TRBV9 and TRBJ2-3; weak D call: TRBD1 (5 bases). From germline, CDR1 is SGDLS and CDR2 YYNGEE. This CDR3 is built from 14 residues. The germline V and J ends were trimmed by 3 bases and 4 bases, with 12 bases remaining between them. The CDR3 here is CASSGRDYADTQYF. DNA for the CDR3: TGTGCCAGCAGCGGCAGGGATTATGCAGATACGCAGTATTTT.

The rearrangement joins TRBV5-1 to TRBJ1-2, with D possibly TRBD1 on 6 matching bases. Trimming removed 0 bases from V and 5 bases from J, with 17 bases in between. Germline lookup yields CDR1 SGHRS and CDR2 YFSETQ. The CDR3 runs 16 residues. CDR3 region: CASSLGTLRGGYGYTF. CDR3 coding DNA: TGCGCCAGCAGCTTGGGGACTCTGAGAGGGGGTTATGGCTACACCTTC.

This clone was seen only a few times. The genes are TRBV9 and TRBJ1-6; D is possibly TRBD1 (5 bases). The CDR3 sequence is 15 residues long. Deletions cut 4 bases from V and 10 bases from J, with 18 bases between. The germline gives CDR1 SGDLS, CDR2 YYNGEE. The CDR3 spells CASSLFQGSSSPLHF. The CDR3 coding sequence is TGTGCCAGCAGCCTATTTCAGGGTAGCAGCTCACCCCTCCACTTT.

The genes are TRBV5-1 and TRBJ2-3; D is possibly TRBD2 (6 bases). V was shortened by 2 bases and J by 1 base, with 20 bases between the two germline ends. The CDR3 loop spans 18 amino acids. Germline CDR1 is SGHRS and CDR2 is YFSETQ. The CDR3 is CASSFAGQTGTRTDTQYF. The CDR3 region has the DNA TGCGCCAGCAGCTTCGCGGGGCAAACCGGGACCCGCACAGATACGCAGTATTTT.

This clone was seen just once. The rearrangement links TRBV6-4 to TRBJ2-3, with D maybe TRBD1 (5 bases). V dropped 0 bases and J dropped 1 base, with 5 bases sitting between them. The CDR3 loop spans 14 amino acids. Germline lookup yields CDR1 MRHNA and CDR2 SNTAGT. The CDR3 DNA is TGTGCCAGCAGTGACTCAGGGGGCACAGATACGCAGTATTTT. This translates into CASSDSGGTDTQYF.

Concerning this clone itself: One end of the junction fails to match germline, which may point to a read error. CDR3 loop: CASSLRGSSLKTEAFF. The CDR3 DNA follows: TGTGCCAGCAGCTTAAGGGGGAGCAGCTTGAAAACTGAAGCTTTCTTT. V gene TRBV7-2 combines with J gene TRBJ1-1; tentative D call: TRBD1 (6 bases). CDR3 length: 16 residues. Per the germline V gene, CDR1 is SGHTA and CDR2 is FQGNSA.

The chain carries TRBV3-1 (or the pseudogene TRBV3-2) and TRBJ1-2; a weak D match, TRBD1 (6 bases). This CDR3 region has 16 residues. Trimming pared 1 base from V and 4 bases from J, leaving 16 bases between. Looked up from germline, CDR1 is LGHDT and CDR2 is YNNKEL (reference sequence). For the CDR3, the DNA is TGTGCCAGCAGCCAAGGGCCCAGGGGAGACGGCTATGGCTACACCTTC. Protein: CASSQGPRGDGYGYTF.

The chain recombines TRBV2 with TRBJ1-6; no reliable D call. This CDR3 region has 13 residues. V was cut by 7 bases and J by 11 bases, with 15 bases left in between. Germline loops: CDR1 SNHLY, CDR2 FYNNEI. Here the CDR3 reads CASKIPVGAPLHF. CDR3 coding DNA: TGTGCCAGCAAGATCCCTGTCGGGGCACCCCTCCACTTT.

The table lists this clone with a few counts. This sequence joins TRBV5-1 and TRBJ2-7, with 7 bases identical to TRBD1. The CDR3 extends over 14 amino acids. Looked up from germline, CDR1 is SGHRS and CDR2 is YFSETQ. V was pared by 5 bases and J by 5 bases, with 10 bases of the junction left unmatched. The CDR3 region is CASSSTGSLNEQYF. The CDR3 DNA reads as TGCGCCAGCAGTTCGACAGGGAGTCTCAACGAGCAGTACTTC.

The chain employs TRBV5-1 and TRBJ1-2; D is unresolved. V was pared by 4 bases and J by 1 base, with 8 bases between. The CDR3 is 13 amino acids. Germline CDR1 is SGHRS and CDR2 is YFSETQ. The CDR3 DNA reads TGCGCCAGCAGCGAAGAGGGTAACTATGGCTACACCTTC. It specifies CASSEEGNYGYTF.

The V call is TRBV5-1, the J call TRBJ1-2; D is unclear. V was clipped by 0 bases and J by 2 bases, with 17 bases between them. CDR1 is SGHRS and CDR2 is YFSETQ in the germline V gene. The CDR3 extends over 17 amino acids. CDR3 in DNA: TGCGCCAGCAGCTTGGGTCCCCAAGGAGGGAGCAACTATGGCTACACCTTC. This sequence encodes CASSLGPQGGSNYGYTF. The full variable domain, completed using reference TRBV5-1 and TRBJ1-2, is KAGVTQTPRYLIKTRGQQVTLSCSPISGHRSVSWYQQTPGQGLQFLFEYFSETQRNKGNFPGRFSGRQFSNSRSEMNVSTLELGDSALYLCASSLGPQGGSNYGYTFGSGTRLTVV.

Here the CDR3 DNA reads TGTGCCAGCAGTTTGCAGGTACTCACAGATACGCAGTATTTT. Its translation is CASSLQVLTDTQYF. The chain joins TRBV27 to TRBJ2-3; D gene unclear. The CDR3 runs to 14 residues. From germline, CDR1 is MNHEY and CDR2 SMNVEV (reference sequence). Trimming shortened V by 3 bases and J by 2 bases, and 9 bases separated the two germline ends.

This clone was seen a single time. The V and J genes are TRBV21-1 and TRBJ1-2. TRBV21-1 is reported as a pseudogene. This CDR3 is 17 amino acids long. This chain's CDR3 is CASSKRGGPKDGYGYTF. CDR3 sequence (DNA): TGTGCCAGCAGCAAAAGGGGGGGGCCGAAAGATGGCTATGGCTACACCTTC.

The chain uses TRBV5-4 and TRBJ2-5, with TRBD2 matching over 8 bases. The germline V gene encodes CDR1 SGHNT and CDR2 YYREEE (reference sequence). The CDR3 has 16 residues. J was trimmed by 0 bases and V by 4 bases; bases with no gene match: 8. CDR3: CASSKTGTSNQETQYF. The CDR3 nucleotides are TGTGCCAGCAGCAAGACCGGGACTAGTAACCAAGAGACCCAGTACTTC.

The chain uses TRBV2 and TRBJ2-2; D is unclear. V lost 11 bases, J lost 5 bases, and 18 bases lay in between. The V gene's germline CDR1 is SNHLY and CDR2 FYNNEI. The CDR3 totals 14 residues. The CDR3 DNA reads as TGTGCCTCTCTCGGGTCAAGTTGGACCGGGGAGCTGTTTTTT. Its translation is CASLGSSWTGELFF.

The rearrangement joins TRBV18 to TRBJ2-7, with 14 bases identical to TRBD2. Trimming at V came to 4 bases and at J to 3 bases, leaving 2 bases not matched to a gene. CDR1 and CDR2 (germline): KGHSH, LQKENI. The CDR3 contains 15 residues. CDR3 DNA: TGTGCCAGCTCACGCGGACTAGCGGGGGGCTACGAGCAGTACGTC. Translation gives CASSRGLAGGYEQYV.

J is TRBJ1-2 and V is TRBV12-3 or TRBV12-4; the D gene is possibly TRBD1 (5 bases). CDR3 length: 12 residues. V lost 7 bases and J 4 bases, leaving 10 bases between the germline ends. The CDR3 is CASTRQSYGYTF. CDR3 bases: TGTGCCAGCACCAGACAGTCCTATGGCTACACCTTC.

The chain combines TRBV2 with TRBJ1-1; 10 bases match TRBD1. Germline V CDR1 and CDR2: SNHLY, FYNNEI. This CDR3 is 17 amino acids long. V shed 6 bases and J 5 bases; nucleotides not matched to a gene: 15. DNA of the CDR3: TGTGCCAGCAGCGGGGTCGACGACAGGGGGCTAGGAACTGAAGCTTTCTTT. Translating gives CASSGVDDRGLGTEAFF.

The CDR3 DNA is TGCGCCAGCAGATCCCCGGAGACTAGCGTAGGAGGGACCCAGTACTTC. The encoded protein is CASRSPETSVGGTQYF. The chain combines TRBV5-1 with TRBJ2-5, with TRBD2 identical over 8 bases. The CDR3 is 16 residues long. Per germline, CDR1 SGHRS and CDR2 YFSETQ. Trimming took 5 bases from V and 7 from J; bases not matched to a gene: 16. Full variable domain (remainder filled in from reference TRBV5-1 and TRBJ2-5): KAGVTQTPRYLIKTRGQQVTLSCSPISGHRSVSWYQQTPGQGLQFLFEYFSETQRNKGNFPGRFSGRQFSNSRSEMNVSTLELGDSALYLCASRSPETSVGGTQYFGPGTRLLVL.

This clone showed up just once. The J gene is TRBJ2-2, the V gene TRBV24-1; TRBD1 matches 9 bases. V lost 5 bases to trimming and J lost 5 bases; unmatched junction nucleotides: 5. CDR1 KGHDR and CDR2 SFDVKD come from the germline V gene. The CDR3 is 15 amino acids. This CDR3 reads CATSGGQGQTGELFF. CDR3 nucleotides: TGTGCCACCAGTGGGGGACAGGGTCAAACCGGGGAGCTGTTTTTT.

The table lists this clone with a count of one. The genes are TRBV6-5 and TRBJ2-2, with unresolved D. V dropped 8 bases and J dropped 5 bases, with 15 bases sitting between them. CDR1 and CDR2 (germline): MNHEY, SVGAGI. The CDR3 covers 14 residues. CDR3 loop: CASPTRFETGELFF. In DNA form, the CDR3 reads TGTGCCAGCCCAACTCGATTTGAGACCGGGGAGCTGTTTTTT.